This T cell receptor (beta chain) comes out of a study of blood T cell repertoires in COVID-19. Study as a whole: Samples came from the United States, Italy and Spain, spanning acute and convalescent COVID-19. PBMCs, B-cell-depleted T cells, or T cells provided the cDNA or gDNA that made up the material.

Study processing details: It was from reference gene primer amplification that nucleated cell counts were estimated. The protocol was immunoSEQ multiplex PCR, while the TCRdb copy is restricted to in-frame clones and leaves out a portion. V, J and clone size were drawn from that table, and D and trimming were deduced from the DNA. The data contain about 160,000 clones, around 92% of them singletons. Patients at the Seattle site were enrolled during active infection and followed longitudinally. The CDR3 is 14 residues long. Germline loops: CDR1 SGDLS, CDR2 YYNGEE. V was clipped by 3 bases and J by 7 bases; unmatched bases: 9.

The sequencing sample was made of peripheral blood. This chain joins TRBV9 and TRBJ1-1; the match to TRBD1 covers 7 bases. The receptor was isolated from a man aged 30 to 45 with COVID-19, enrolled during active disease. The CDR3 DNA reads TGTGCCAGCAGCGCCCAATCTGACAGGGATGAAGCTTTCTTT. Its translation: CASSAQSDRDEAFF. Using reference TRBV9 and TRBJ1-1 for the parts outside the CDR3, the full variable domain is DSGVTQTPKHLITATGQRVTLRCSPRSGDLSVYWYQQSLDQGLQFLIQYYNGEERAKGNILERFSAQQFPDLHSELNLSSLELGDSALYFCASSAQSDRDEAFFGQGTRLTVV.